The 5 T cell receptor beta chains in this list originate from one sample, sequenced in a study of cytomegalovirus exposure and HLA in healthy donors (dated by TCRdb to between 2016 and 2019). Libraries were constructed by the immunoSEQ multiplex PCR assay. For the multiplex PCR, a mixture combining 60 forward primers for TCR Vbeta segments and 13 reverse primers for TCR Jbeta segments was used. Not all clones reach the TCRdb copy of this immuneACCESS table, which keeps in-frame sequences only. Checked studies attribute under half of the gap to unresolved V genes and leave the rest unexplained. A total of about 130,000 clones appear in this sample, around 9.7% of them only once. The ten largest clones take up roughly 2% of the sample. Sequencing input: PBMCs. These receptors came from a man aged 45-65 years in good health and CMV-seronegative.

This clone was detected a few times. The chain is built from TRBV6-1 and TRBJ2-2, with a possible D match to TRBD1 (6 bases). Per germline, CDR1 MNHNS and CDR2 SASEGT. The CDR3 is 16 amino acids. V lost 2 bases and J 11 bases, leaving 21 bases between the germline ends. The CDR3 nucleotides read TGTGCCAGCAGTGAACGTAGACAGGACAACGCAGTTGAGCTGTTTTTT. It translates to CASSERRQDNAVELFF.

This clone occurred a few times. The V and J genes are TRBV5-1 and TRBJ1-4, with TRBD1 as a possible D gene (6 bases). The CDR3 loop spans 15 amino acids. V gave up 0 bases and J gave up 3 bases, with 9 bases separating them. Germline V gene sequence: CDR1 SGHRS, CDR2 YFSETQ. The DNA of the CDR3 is TGCGCCAGCAGCTTGGAAGGACAGCCTAATGAAAAACTGTTTTTT. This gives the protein CASSLEGQPNEKLFF.

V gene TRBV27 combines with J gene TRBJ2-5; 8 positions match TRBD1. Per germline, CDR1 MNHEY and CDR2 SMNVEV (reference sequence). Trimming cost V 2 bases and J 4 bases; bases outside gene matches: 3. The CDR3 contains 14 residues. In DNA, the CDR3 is TGTGCCAGCAGTTTACTCGGGACAGGAGAGACCCAGTACTTC. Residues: CASSLLGTGETQYF.

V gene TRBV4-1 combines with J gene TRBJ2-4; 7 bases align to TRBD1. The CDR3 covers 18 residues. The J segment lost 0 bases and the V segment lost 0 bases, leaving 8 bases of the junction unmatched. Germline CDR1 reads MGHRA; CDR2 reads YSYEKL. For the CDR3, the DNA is TGCGCCAGCAGCCAAGACTCAGGGGGTTTTAAAGCCAAAAACATTCAGTACTTC. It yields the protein CASSQDSGGFKAKNIQYF.

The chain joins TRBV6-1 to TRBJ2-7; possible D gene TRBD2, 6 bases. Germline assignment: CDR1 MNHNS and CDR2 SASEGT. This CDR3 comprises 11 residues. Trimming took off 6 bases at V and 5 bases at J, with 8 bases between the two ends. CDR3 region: CASRTRDEQYF. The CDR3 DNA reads TGTGCCAGCAGGACTAGGGACGAGCAGTACTTC.